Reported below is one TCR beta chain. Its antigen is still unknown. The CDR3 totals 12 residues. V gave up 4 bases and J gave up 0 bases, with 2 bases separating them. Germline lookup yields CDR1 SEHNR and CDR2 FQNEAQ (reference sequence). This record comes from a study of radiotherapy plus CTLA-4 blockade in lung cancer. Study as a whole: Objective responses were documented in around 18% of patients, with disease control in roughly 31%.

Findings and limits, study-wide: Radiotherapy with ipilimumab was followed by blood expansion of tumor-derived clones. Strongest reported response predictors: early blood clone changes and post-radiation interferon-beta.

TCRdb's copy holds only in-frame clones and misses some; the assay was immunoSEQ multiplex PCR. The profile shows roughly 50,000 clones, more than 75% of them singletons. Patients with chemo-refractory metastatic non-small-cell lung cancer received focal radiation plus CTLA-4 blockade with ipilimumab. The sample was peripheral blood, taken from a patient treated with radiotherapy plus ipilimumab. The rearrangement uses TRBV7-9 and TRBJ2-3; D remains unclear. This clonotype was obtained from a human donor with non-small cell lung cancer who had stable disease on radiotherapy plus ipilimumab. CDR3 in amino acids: CASSSSTDTQYF. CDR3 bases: TGTGCCAGCAGCTCTAGCACAGATACGCAGTATTTT. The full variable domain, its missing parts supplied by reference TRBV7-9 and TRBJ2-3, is DTGVSQNPRHKITKRGQNVTFRCDPISEHNRLYWYRQTLGQGPEFLTYFQNEAQLEKSRLLSDRFSAERPKGSFSTLEIQRTEQGDSAMYLCASSSSTDTQYFGPGTRLTVL.